The rows below give T cell receptor beta chains drawn from one sample of a study of PD-L1 blockade in urothelial cancer. Assay used: immunoSEQ multiplex PCR; TCRdb lists only in-frame clones, some missing. The sample consists of some 100,000 clones, roughly nine tenths of them appearing once. The specimen was PBMCs, collected around atezolizumab (anti-PD-L1) treatment. These receptor sequences come from a woman of 80 years or more with urothelial cancer. Each CDR3 is given with its conserved first and last residue. The D gene is left open where the match is weak. Size is stated for part of the rows, as once, few or many counts, or as a class when the clone is expanded.

CDR3nt: TGTGCCAGCAGCTGGCAGGGAGGAAATCAGCCCCAGCATTTT
CDR3aa: CASSWQGGNQPQHF
j_gene: TRBJ1-5
abundance: NA
v_gene: TRBV5-4
d_gene: NA

CDR3nt: TGCAGCGTCCGACAGGGGTTCACAGATACGCAGTATTTT
CDR3aa: CSVRQGFTDTQYF
j_gene: TRBJ2-3
abundance: NA
v_gene: TRBV29-1
d_gene: TRBD1

CDR3nt: TGTGCCAGCTCACCGACAGCAACTAATGAAAAACTGTTTTTT
CDR3aa: CASSPTATNEKLFF
j_gene: TRBJ1-4
abundance: NA
v_gene: TRBV18
d_gene: NA

CDR3nt: TGTGCCAGCAGCCCTATAGACAGGACCTACGAGCAGTACTTC
CDR3aa: CASSPIDRTYEQYF
j_gene: TRBJ2-7
abundance: NA
v_gene: TRBV7-9
d_gene: NA

CDR3nt: TGTGCCAGCAGTGAAAAAGGGTCGGGGGTAGTCTACAATGAGCAGTTCTTC
CDR3aa: CASSEKGSGVVYNEQFF
j_gene: TRBJ2-1
abundance: NA
v_gene: TRBV6-1
d_gene: NA

CDR3nt: TGTGCCAGCAGGGATACAGGGGGCAATCAGCCCCAGCATTTT
CDR3aa: CASRDTGGNQPQHF
j_gene: TRBJ1-5
abundance: NA
v_gene: TRBV2
d_gene: TRBD1

CDR3nt: TGCAGCGTTGGGGGAGATAACTATGGCTACACCTTC
CDR3aa: CSVGGDNYGYTF
j_gene: TRBJ1-2
abundance: few
v_gene: TRBV29-1
d_gene: NA

CDR3nt: TGCAGTGCGCCACTACGGGGTGAGCAGTTCTTC
CDR3aa: CSAPLRGEQFF
j_gene: TRBJ2-1
abundance: NA
v_gene: TRBV20-1
d_gene: NA

CDR3nt: TGTGCCACCACTAGTAGCGGGAGATGGGGGGAGCAGTTCTTC
CDR3aa: CATTSSGRWGEQFF
j_gene: TRBJ2-1
abundance: NA
v_gene: TRBV15
d_gene: TRBD2

CDR3nt: TGTGCCAGCAGCTTGGCCGGTGGCGGGGTCCTCACCGGGGAGCTGTTTTTT
CDR3aa: CASSLAGGGVLTGELFF
j_gene: TRBJ2-2
abundance: NA
v_gene: TRBV5-4
d_gene: NA

CDR3nt: TGTGCCACCAGCAGTTCCCGGGACAGGGGTTACGAGCAGTACTTC
CDR3aa: CATSSSRDRGYEQYF
j_gene: TRBJ2-7
abundance: NA
v_gene: TRBV15
d_gene: TRBD1

CDR3nt: TGTGCCAGCAGCTCAACCGTAGCGGGAGTTGACGAGCAGTACTTC
CDR3aa: CASSSTVAGVDEQYF
j_gene: TRBJ2-7
abundance: NA
v_gene: TRBV7-6
d_gene: TRBD2